The 16 T cell receptor beta chains below come from one sample, sequenced in a study of blood T cell repertoires in COVID-19. The table came from immunoSEQ multiplex PCR; TCRdb's copy has only in-frame clones and leaves some out. The data hold about 220,000 clones, with about 85% observed a single time. The sequencing sample was made of PBMCs or T cells enriched from blood (not recorded which). The receptors were sampled from a woman in her twenties or thirties who had recovered from COVID-19.

The chain combines TRBV29-1 with TRBJ1-2; D call uncertain. V was clipped by 8 bases and J by 0 bases, with 13 bases between them. CDR1 SQVTM and CDR2 ANQGSEA come from the germline V gene. CDR3 length equals 13 residues. CDR3 in DNA: TGCAGCCTTTCGTCCCGTCCTAACTATGGCTACACCTTC. Protein sequence: CSLSSRPNYGYTF.

V is TRBV6-2 or TRBV6-3 and J is TRBJ2-3; TRBD1 is a possible D gene (5 bases). The CDR3 covers 17 residues. Trimming stripped 2 bases from V and 2 bases from J, with 17 bases between. CDR1 and CDR2 (germline): MNHEY, SVGEGT. CDR3 protein: CASSYRRAQGPTDTQYF. Written as DNA, the CDR3 is TGTGCCAGCAGTTACCGCCGGGCCCAGGGTCCCACAGATACGCAGTATTTT.

The genes are TRBV2 and TRBJ2-7, with 7 bases matching TRBD1. Germline loops: CDR1 SNHLY, CDR2 FYNNEI. V trimming: 10 bases; J trimming: 1 base; junction bases outside the gene matches: 13. The CDR3 contains 15 residues. CDR3 nucleotides: TGTGCCACCCGAACAACAGGGGTGATATCCTACGAGCAGTACTTC. Translating it yields CATRTTGVISYEQYF.

The gene calls are TRBV2 and TRBJ2-5, with TRBD2 identical over 9 bases. CDR3 length: 17 amino acids. Looked up from germline, CDR1 is SNHLY and CDR2 is FYNNEI. The V and J ends lost 4 bases and 4 bases, in that order; junction bases with no gene match: 13. CDR3 in DNA: TGTGCCAGCAGTGGTCCCGGAGAGCGGGGGGCCGCAGAGACCCAGTACTTC. It encodes CASSGPGERGAAETQYF.

The chain employs TRBV10-3 and TRBJ1-6, with 8 bases that match TRBD1. CDR3 length equals 15 residues. Looked up from germline, CDR1 is ENHRY and CDR2 is SYGVKD. Trimming removed 6 bases from V and 10 bases from J; junction bases left unmatched: 11. CDR3 residues: CAIRTGALEGSPLHF. In DNA, the CDR3 is TGTGCCATCAGGACAGGGGCCTTGGAGGGGTCACCCCTCCACTTT.

The chain combines TRBV7-2 with TRBJ2-2; no definite D call. This CDR3 is 13 amino acids long. Germline CDR1 is SGHTA and CDR2 is FQGNSA. Trimming removed 4 bases at V and 6 bases at J, with 9 bases between. The CDR3 nucleotides read TGTGCCAGCAGCTGGGCCCATGCCGGGGAGCTGTTTTTT. Amino acid sequence: CASSWAHAGELFF.

The V call is TRBV7-9, the J call TRBJ1-2, with TRBD1 matching 8 bases. The length of the CDR3 is 11 residues. Germline V lookup: CDR1 SEHNR, CDR2 FQNEAQ (reference sequence). Unmatched junction bases numbered 5, after V lost 5 bases and J lost 12 bases. The chain's CDR3 is CASSPDRANTF. The CDR3 DNA is TGTGCCAGCAGCCCGGACAGGGCGAACACCTTC.

This chain links TRBV2 with TRBJ2-7, with D perhaps matching TRBD1 (5 bases). V shed 1 base and J shed 12 bases, with 16 bases lying between them. The CDR3 loop spans 13 amino acids. Germline CDR1 SNHLY, CDR2 FYNNEI. In DNA, the CDR3 is TGTGCCAGCAGTGAAGGGCAGGGCACGAGGTTGTACTTC. It encodes CASSEGQGTRLYF.

This clone showed up just a few times. This sequence joins TRBV24-1 and TRBJ1-5; the D is unclear. The length of the CDR3 is 14 residues. The V gene lost 1 base and the J gene lost 5 bases, with 8 bases spanning the gap. CDR1 is KGHDR and CDR2 is SFDVKD in the germline V gene. DNA of the CDR3: TGTGCCACCAGTGATTTCCAGGCGCATCAGCCCCAGCATTTT. Residues: CATSDFQAHQPQHF.

The chain combines TRBV4-2 with TRBJ2-7; D ambiguous. Trimming took off 0 bases at V and 0 bases at J, with 15 bases between the two ends. CDR1 LGHNA and CDR2 YNFKEQ come from the germline V gene. This CDR3 has 17 amino acids. CDR3 sequence: CASSQDMPGLGSYEQYF. Written as DNA, the CDR3 is TGTGCCAGCAGCCAAGATATGCCAGGCCTCGGCTCCTACGAGCAGTACTTC.

This clone was observed a few times. This sample includes further DNA sequences coding for the same CDR3. The V and J genes are TRBV7-2 and TRBJ1-5; no clear D gene. Germline CDR1 is SGHTA and CDR2 is FQGNSA. This CDR3 contains 14 residues. Trimming took 3 bases from V and 4 from J, leaving 10 bases between them. The CDR3 DNA is TGTGCCAGCAGCTTTTCGGGAACGAATCAGCCCCAGCATTTT. Residues: CASSFSGTNQPQHF.

The chain recombines TRBV5-8 with TRBJ2-1; D might be TRBD1 (7 bases). CDR1 and CDR2 (germline): SGHTS, YDEGEE. Between the trimmed V and J ends, which lost 4 bases and 4 bases, there was a span of 15 bases. The length of the CDR3 is 15 residues. The CDR3 DNA follows: TGTGCCAGCAGCACGGAGGGACAGACATACAATGAGCAGTTCTTC. The encoded protein is CASSTEGQTYNEQFF.

Only a few counts were recorded for this clone. The rearrangement joins TRBV6-4 to TRBJ2-3; TRBD1 agrees at 8 bases. There are 15 residues in the CDR3. J gave up 3 bases and V 5 bases, and 7 bases lay outside the gene matches. CDR1 and CDR2 from the germline V gene are MRHNA and SNTAGT. CDR3 amino acids: CASSKQGEGTDTQYF. The CDR3 DNA sequence: TGTGCCAGCAGTAAACAGGGGGAAGGGACAGATACGCAGTATTTT.

The rearrangement uses TRBV7-6 and TRBJ2-1; tentatively, D is TRBD1 (5 bases). Deletions cut 5 bases from V and 0 bases from J, with 11 bases between. The germline V gene has CDR1 SGHVS and CDR2 FNYEAQ. There are 15 residues in the CDR3. The CDR3 is CASSQDDSSYNEQFF. CDR3 coding DNA: TGTGCCAGCAGCCAAGACGACAGCTCCTACAATGAGCAGTTCTTC.

The rearrangement uses TRBV11-2 and TRBJ2-5; no clear D gene. The germline V gene has CDR1 SGHAT and CDR2 FQNNGV. The V end was cut by 4 bases, the J end by 2 bases, with 5 bases between. This CDR3 region has 12 residues. CDR3 region: CASSWRQETQYF. The CDR3 nucleotides read TGTGCCAGCAGCTGGAGACAAGAGACCCAGTACTTC.

This rearrangement joins TRBV18 to TRBJ1-2; TRBD1 matches 11 bases. The V gene end was trimmed by 6 bases and the J gene end by 8 bases; junction bases not matched to a gene: 8. The CDR3 contains 14 residues. Germline loops: CDR1 KGHSH, CDR2 LQKENI. The CDR3 coding sequence is TGTGCCAGCTCGGACAGGGGGCGCGGTGACGGCTACACCTTC. Amino acid sequence: CASSDRGRGDGYTF.